This T cell receptor beta chain was documented in a study of T cell repertoires in cytomegalovirus infection. The wider study: Peptides in the study included HLA-C-restricted and HLA-B-restricted CMV epitopes. Public TCR beta signatures were indicative of both CMV infection and a matching HLA type.

General study points: Identification of carriers of CMV plus the relevant HLA was achieved through cumulative public TCR beta family frequency.

TCRdb fed the reads into MiXCR, producing one record per CDR3 protein. Among over 250,000 distinct CDR3 sequences, 20% to 25% were seen once, and the ten largest hold roughly a fifth. About this clonotype: The antigen is unknown.

CDR3 size: 14 residues. The germline V gene encodes CDR1 KGHDR and CDR2 SFDVKD. V shed 7 bases, J shed 9 bases, and the junction held 5 bases outside the gene matches. V usage is TRBV24-1 and J usage is TRBJ2-1; the match to TRBD2 covers 13 bases. This clonotype originated in a human donor in good health (CMV status not recorded). Some clones in this sample may be carry-over from other donors' samples. The material was cultured PBMCs, obtained from culture after CMV antigen stimulation. CDR3 region: CATRGLAGATEQFF. In DNA form, the CDR3 reads TGTGCCACCAGAGGACTAGCGGGAGCGACTGAGCAGTTCTTC.